The table lists the clone carrying this T cell receptor (beta chain) with many counts. Its antigen is not known. A single record per CDR3 protein comes from TCRdb applying MiXCR to the RT-PCR reads. Among around 480,000 distinct CDR3 sequences listed, approximately 15% were seen once. J lost 5 bases, V lost 6 bases, and 7 bases had no gene match. The CDR3 contains 13 residues. Germline CDR1 reads MDHEN; CDR2 reads SYDVKM. The sample is drawn from a study of response to subunit inactivated influenza vaccine. General study points: Authors suggested that a seasonal influenza vaccination recruits few new T cells each time.

Sequenced here: CD4+ T cells sorted from PBMCs, sampled less than 30 months after vaccination. This chain links TRBV28 with TRBJ2-7, with 7 bases that match TRBD1. This TCR was recovered from a man between 50 and 70 years old who received an inactivated influenza vaccine. The CDR3 sequence is CASRPGQVNEQYF. Here the CDR3 DNA reads TGTGCCAGCAGACCCGGACAGGTCAACGAGCAGTACTTC.